This T cell receptor (beta chain) was profiled in a study of T cell repertoires in cytomegalovirus infection. The wider study: CMV epitopes used comprised recently identified HLA-C-restricted ones and well-studied HLA-B-restricted ones. Matching HLA type, along with CMV infection, was indicated by public TCR beta signatures.

The V and J ends lost 6 bases and 7 bases respectively, with 8 bases between them. This CDR3 spans 11 amino acids. Germline CDR1 and CDR2: MNHEY and SVGEGT. As concerns this clonotype: The antigen remains unidentified.

General study points: Clonotype analysis showed dominance of the ex vivo response by HLA-C-restricted CMV-specific TCR beta clonotypes. Summed frequency of shared TCR beta families picked out CMV carriers who also had the relevant HLA.

TCRdb re-called the reads with MiXCR, one entry per CDR3 protein. The table has a few hundred thousand distinct CDR3 sequences, roughly 36% seen once. The specimen was cultured PBMCs, collected from culture after CMV antigen stimulation. The sequence derives from a human donor in good health (CMV status not recorded). Some clones in this sample may be carry-over from other donors' samples. V usage is TRBV6-2 or TRBV6-3 and J usage is TRBJ2-3; D unclear. CDR3 region: CASSYANTQYF. The CDR3 region has the DNA TGTGCCAGCAGCTACGCGAATACGCAGTATTTT.